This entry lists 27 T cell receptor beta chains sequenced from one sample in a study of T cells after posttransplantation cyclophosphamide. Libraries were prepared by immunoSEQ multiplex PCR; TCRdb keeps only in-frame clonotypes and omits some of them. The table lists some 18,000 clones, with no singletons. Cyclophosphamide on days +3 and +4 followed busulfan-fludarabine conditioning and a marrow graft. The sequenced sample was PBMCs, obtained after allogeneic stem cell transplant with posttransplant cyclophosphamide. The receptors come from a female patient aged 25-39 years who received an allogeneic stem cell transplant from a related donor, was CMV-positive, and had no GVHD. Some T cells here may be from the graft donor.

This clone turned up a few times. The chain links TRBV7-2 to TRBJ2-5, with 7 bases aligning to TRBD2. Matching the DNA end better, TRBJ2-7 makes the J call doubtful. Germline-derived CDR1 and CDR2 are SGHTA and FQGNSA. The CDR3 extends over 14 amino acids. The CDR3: CASSYGGGRDEQYF. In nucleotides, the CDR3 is TGTGCCAGCAGCTATGGGGGAGGGCGCGACGAGCAGTACTTC.

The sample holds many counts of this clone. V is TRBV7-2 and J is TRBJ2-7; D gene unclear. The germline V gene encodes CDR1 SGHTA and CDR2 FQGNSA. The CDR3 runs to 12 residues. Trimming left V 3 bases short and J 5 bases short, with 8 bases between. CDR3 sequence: CASSFPWHEQYF. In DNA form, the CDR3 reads TGTGCCAGCAGCTTTCCTTGGCACGAGCAGTACTTC.

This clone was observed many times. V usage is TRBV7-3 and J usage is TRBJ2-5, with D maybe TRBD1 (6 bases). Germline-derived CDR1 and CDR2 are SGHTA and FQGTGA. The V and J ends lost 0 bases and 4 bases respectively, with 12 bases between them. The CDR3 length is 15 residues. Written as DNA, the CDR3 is TGTGCCAGCAGCTTAACGCCAGGGGCCCCAGAGACCCAGTACTTC. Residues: CASSLTPGAPETQYF. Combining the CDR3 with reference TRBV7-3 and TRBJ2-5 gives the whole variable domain GAGVSQTPSNKVTEKGKYVELRCDPISGHTALYWYRQSLGQGPEFLIYFQGTGAADDSGLPNDRFFAVRPEGSVSTLKIQRTERGDSAVYLCASSLTPGAPETQYFGPGTRLLVL.

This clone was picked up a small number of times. The CDR3 sequence: CASSPPEYSDEQFF. DNA for the CDR3: TGTGCCAGCAGTCCGCCGGAGTATTCGGATGAGCAGTTCTTC. The chain couples TRBV27 to TRBJ2-1, with D hard to call. The CDR3 has 14 residues. Trimming removed 5 bases from V and 8 bases from J, with 16 bases in between. Germline values: CDR1 MNHEY, CDR2 SMNVEV (reference sequence).

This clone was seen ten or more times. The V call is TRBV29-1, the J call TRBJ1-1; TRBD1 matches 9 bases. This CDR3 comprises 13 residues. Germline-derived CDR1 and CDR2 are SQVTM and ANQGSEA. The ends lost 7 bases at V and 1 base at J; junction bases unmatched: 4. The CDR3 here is CSGMTGGNTEAFF. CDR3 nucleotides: TGCAGCGGTATGACAGGGGGGAACACTGAAGCTTTCTTT.

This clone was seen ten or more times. The CDR3 bases are TGTGCCAGCAGTAGCGAACCTGGGACCGGGGAGCTGTTTTTT. It yields the protein CASSSEPGTGELFF. The chain uses TRBV6-1 and TRBJ2-2; D gene uncertain. The V gene's germline CDR1 is MNHNS and CDR2 SASEGT. This CDR3 has 14 amino acids. V gave up 5 bases and J gave up 5 bases, with 12 bases separating them.

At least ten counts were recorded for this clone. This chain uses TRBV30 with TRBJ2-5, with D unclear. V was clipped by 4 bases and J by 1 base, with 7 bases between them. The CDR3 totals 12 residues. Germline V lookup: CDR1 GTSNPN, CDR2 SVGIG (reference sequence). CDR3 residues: CAWNSLQETQYF. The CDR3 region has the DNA TGTGCCTGGAACAGCCTCCAAGAGACCCAGTACTTC.

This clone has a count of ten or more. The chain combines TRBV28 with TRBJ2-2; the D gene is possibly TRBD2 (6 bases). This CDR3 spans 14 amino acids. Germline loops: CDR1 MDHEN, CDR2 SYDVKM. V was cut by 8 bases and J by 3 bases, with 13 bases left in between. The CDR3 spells CASYGGVYTGELFF. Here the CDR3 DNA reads TGTGCCAGCTACGGCGGGGTATACACCGGGGAGCTGTTTTTT.

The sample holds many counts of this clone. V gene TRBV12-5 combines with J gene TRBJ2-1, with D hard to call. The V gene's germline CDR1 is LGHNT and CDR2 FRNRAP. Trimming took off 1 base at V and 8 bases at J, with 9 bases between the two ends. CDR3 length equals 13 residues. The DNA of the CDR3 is TGTGCTAGTGGTTTGGATTTAGCCTATGAGCAGTTCTTC. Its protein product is CASGLDLAYEQFF.

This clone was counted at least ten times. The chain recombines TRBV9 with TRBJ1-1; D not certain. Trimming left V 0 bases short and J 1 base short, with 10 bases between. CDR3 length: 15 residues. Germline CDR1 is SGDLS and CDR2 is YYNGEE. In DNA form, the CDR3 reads TGTGCCAGCAGCGTAGAGGTGGGCGAGAACACTGAAGCTTTCTTT. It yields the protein CASSVEVGENTEAFF.

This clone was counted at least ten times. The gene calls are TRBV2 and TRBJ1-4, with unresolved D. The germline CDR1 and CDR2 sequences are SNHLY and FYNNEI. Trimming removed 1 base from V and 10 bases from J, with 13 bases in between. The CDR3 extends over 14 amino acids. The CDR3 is CASSEVGSRGKLFF. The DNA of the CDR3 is TGTGCCAGCAGTGAAGTAGGCAGCCGGGGAAAACTGTTTTTT.

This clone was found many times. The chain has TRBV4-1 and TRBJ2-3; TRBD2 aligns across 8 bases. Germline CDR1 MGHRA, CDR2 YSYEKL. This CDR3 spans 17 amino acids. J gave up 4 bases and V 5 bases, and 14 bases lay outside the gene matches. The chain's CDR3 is CASSVQQAGAGADTQYF. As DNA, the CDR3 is TGCGCCAGCAGCGTGCAACAAGCGGGAGCGGGGGCAGATACGCAGTATTTT.

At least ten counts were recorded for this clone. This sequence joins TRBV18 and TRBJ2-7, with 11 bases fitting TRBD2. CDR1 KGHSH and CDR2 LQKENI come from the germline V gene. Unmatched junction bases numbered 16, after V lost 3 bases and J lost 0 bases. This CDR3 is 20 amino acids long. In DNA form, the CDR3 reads TGTGCCAGCTCACCTCCAACGTCGGTAGCGGGAGGGTTTAGCTCCTACGAGCAGTACTTC. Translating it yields CASSPPTSVAGGFSSYEQYF.

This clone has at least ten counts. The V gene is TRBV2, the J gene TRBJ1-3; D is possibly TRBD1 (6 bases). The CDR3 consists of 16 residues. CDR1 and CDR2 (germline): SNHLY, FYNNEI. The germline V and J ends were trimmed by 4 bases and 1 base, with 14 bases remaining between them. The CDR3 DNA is TGTGCCAGCAGTGTGGACAGAAGAAGGTCTGGAAACACCATATATTTT. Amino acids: CASSVDRRRSGNTIYF.

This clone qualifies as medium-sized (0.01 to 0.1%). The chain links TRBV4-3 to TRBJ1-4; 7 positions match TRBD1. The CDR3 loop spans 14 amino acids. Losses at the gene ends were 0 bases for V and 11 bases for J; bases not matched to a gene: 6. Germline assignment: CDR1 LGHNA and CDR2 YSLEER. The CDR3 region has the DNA TGCGCCAGCAGCCAAGATGACAGGGAAGGGAAACTGTTTTTT. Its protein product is CASSQDDREGKLFF.

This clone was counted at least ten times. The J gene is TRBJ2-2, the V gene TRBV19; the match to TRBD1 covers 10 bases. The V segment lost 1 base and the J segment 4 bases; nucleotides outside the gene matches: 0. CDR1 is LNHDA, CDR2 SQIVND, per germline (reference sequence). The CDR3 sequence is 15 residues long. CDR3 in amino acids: CASSIGTGGTGELFF. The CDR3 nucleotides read TGTGCCAGTAGTATAGGGACAGGGGGCACCGGGGAGCTGTTTTTT.

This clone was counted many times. The CDR3 reads CASRRDRGFMCFTEAFF. The CDR3 DNA is TGTGCCAGCAGGCGGGACAGGGGTTTTATGTGCTTCACTGAAGCTTTCTTT. V gene TRBV21-1 combines with J gene TRBJ1-1; the table assigns TRBD1, which was not confirmed against the DNA. TRBV21-1 constitutes a pseudogene. The CDR3 loop spans 17 amino acids.

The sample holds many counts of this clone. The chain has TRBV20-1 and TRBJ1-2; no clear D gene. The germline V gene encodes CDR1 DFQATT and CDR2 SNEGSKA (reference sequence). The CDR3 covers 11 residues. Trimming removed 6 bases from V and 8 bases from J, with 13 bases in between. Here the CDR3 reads CSAPGLNGYTF. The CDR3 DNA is TGCAGTGCGCCGGGGTTGAACGGCTACACCTTC.

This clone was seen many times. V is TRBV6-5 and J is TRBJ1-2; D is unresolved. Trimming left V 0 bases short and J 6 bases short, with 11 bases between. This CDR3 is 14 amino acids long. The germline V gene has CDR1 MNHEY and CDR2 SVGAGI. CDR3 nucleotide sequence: TGTGCCAGCAGTTACTCTGTAGTGGAGAATGGCTACACCTTC. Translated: CASSYSVVENGYTF.

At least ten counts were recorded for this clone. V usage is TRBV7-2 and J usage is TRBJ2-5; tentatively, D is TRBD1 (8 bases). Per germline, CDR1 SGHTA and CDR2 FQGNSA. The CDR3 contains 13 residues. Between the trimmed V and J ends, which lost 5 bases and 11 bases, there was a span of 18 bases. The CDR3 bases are TGTGCCAGCAGCGCCCGGACAGGGAGGGAGCAGTACTTC. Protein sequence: CASSARTGREQYF.

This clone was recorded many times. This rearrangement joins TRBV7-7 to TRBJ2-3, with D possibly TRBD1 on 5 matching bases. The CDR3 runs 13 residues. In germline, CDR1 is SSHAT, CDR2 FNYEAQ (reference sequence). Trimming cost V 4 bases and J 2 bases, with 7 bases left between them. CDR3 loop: CASSSDTTDTQYF. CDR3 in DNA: TGTGCCAGCAGCTCGGACACCACAGATACGCAGTATTTT.

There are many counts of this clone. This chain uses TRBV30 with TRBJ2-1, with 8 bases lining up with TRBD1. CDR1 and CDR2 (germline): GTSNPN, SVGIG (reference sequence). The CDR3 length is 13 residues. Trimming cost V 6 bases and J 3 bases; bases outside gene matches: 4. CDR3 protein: CACRDRFYNEQFF. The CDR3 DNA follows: TGTGCCTGCCGGGACAGGTTCTACAATGAGCAGTTCTTC.

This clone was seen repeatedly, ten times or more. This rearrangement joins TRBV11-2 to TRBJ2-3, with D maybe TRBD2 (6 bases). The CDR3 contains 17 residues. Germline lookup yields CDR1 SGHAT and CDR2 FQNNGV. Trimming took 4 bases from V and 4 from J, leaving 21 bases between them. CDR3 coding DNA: TGTGCCAGCAGCTACCTTAGCGGAACCTCCGCAGCAGATACGCAGTATTTT. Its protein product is CASSYLSGTSAADTQYF.

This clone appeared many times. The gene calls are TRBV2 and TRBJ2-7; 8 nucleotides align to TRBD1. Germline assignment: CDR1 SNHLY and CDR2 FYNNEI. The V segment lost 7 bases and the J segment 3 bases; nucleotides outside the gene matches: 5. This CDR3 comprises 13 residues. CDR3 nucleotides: TGTGCCAGCAAAGCAGGGGGCATCTACGAGCAGTACTTC. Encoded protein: CASKAGGIYEQYF.

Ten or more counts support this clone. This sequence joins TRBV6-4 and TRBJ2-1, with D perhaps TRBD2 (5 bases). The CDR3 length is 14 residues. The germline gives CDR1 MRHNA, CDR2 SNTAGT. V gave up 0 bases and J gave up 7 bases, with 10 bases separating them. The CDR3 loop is CASSDSWTGNEQFF. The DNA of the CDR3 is TGTGCCAGCAGTGACTCCTGGACGGGAAATGAGCAGTTCTTC.

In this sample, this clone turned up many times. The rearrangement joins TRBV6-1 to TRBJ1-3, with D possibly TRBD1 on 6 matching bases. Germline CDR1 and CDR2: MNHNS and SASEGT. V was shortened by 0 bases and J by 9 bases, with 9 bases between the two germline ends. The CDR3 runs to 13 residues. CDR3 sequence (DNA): TGTGCCAGCAGTGAAGCGAGGGGGGGCACCATATATTTT. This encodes CASSEARGGTIYF.

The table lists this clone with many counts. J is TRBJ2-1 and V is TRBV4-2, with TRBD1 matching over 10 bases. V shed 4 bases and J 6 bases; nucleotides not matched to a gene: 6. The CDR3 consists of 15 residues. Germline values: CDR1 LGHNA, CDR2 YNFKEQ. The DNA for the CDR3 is TGTGCCAGCAGCCCGGGACAGGGGACTGCCAATGAGCAGTTCTTC. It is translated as CASSPGQGTANEQFF.